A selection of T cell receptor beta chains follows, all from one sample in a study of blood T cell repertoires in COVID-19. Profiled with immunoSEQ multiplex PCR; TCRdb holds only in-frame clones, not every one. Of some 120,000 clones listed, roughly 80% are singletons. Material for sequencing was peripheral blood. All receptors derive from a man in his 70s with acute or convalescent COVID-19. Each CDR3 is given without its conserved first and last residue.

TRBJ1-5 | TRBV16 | ASSLPGQGASQPQH
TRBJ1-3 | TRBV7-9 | ASGLPRARGNTIY
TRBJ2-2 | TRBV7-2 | ASSLRMNIGTGELF
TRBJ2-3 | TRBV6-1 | ASSEQVVTDTQY
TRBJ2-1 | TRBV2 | ASSVVDEQF
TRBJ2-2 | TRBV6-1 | ASSGPGQSFTGELF
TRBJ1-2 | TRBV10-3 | AISDLGDGYT
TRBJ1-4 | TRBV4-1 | ASSQEGTVGEKLF
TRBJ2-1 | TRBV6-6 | ASRSIAGSLNEQF
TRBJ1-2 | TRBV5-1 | ASSTGGGPTYGYT
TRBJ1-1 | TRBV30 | AWTKDRRKGEAF
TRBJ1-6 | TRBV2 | ASSDRSRNSPLH
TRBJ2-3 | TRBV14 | ASSQARTGEADTQY
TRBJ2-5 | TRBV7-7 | ASSLVGTAKETQY
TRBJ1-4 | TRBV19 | ASRGGSGEKLF